The 23 T cell receptor beta chains presented below share a single source sample, sequenced in a study of blood T cell repertoires in COVID-19. Sequencing was performed with immunoSEQ multiplex PCR; in TCRdb, only in-frame clones are kept and a portion is missing. The profile shows about 220,000 clones, about 80% of them singletons. The source material was PBMCs or T cells enriched from blood (not recorded which). These TCRs come from a woman between 35 and 50 years old with acute COVID-19.

The chain links TRBV28 to TRBJ2-2; tentatively, D is TRBD2 (6 bases). V was pared by 3 bases and J by 2 bases, with 10 bases between. CDR1 is MDHEN, CDR2 SYDVKM, per germline. The CDR3 loop spans 15 amino acids. The CDR3 sequence is CASSLGGINTGELFF. The CDR3 DNA reads as TGTGCCAGCAGTTTGGGCGGGATAAACACCGGGGAGCTGTTTTTT.

The chain uses TRBV10-1 and TRBJ1-6; D might be TRBD1 (5 bases). V lost 4 bases and J 6 bases, leaving 22 bases between the germline ends. CDR3 length equals 18 residues. CDR1 WNHNN and CDR2 SYGVQD come from the germline V gene (reference sequence). CDR3 nucleotide sequence: TGCGCCAGCAGTGGAAAAGAAATGACAGTGAGGCCTAATTCACCCCTCCACTTT. It codes for CASSGKEMTVRPNSPLHF.

In its sample, this clone was seen a few times. The genes are TRBV19 and TRBJ1-5; TRBD1 might be the D (5 bases). Per germline, CDR1 LNHDA and CDR2 SQIVND (reference sequence). The CDR3 sequence is 14 residues long. Trimming left V 5 bases short and J 1 base short, with 9 bases between. CDR3 nucleotides: TGTGCCAGTAGTCGGGGGGAGAGCAATCAGCCCCAGCATTTT. The encoded protein is CASSRGESNQPQHF. The full variable domain, its missing parts supplied by reference TRBV19 and TRBJ1-5, is DGGITQSPKYLFRKEGQNVTLSCEQNLNHDAMYWYRQDPGQGLRLIYYSQIVNDFQKGDIAEGYSVSREKKESFPLTVTSAQKNPTAFYLCASSRGESNQPQHFGDGTRLSIL.

The chain carries TRBV7-9 and TRBJ1-2; 9 bases map to TRBD1. V shed 3 bases and J 2 bases; nucleotides not matched to a gene: 1. The germline V gene has CDR1 SEHNR and CDR2 FQNEAQ (reference sequence). This CDR3 is 14 amino acids long. CDR3 amino acids: CASSLDRGNYGYTF. CDR3 DNA: TGTGCCAGCAGCTTGGACAGGGGAAACTATGGCTACACCTTC.

The CDR3 is CASSWTGKDGDTQYF. CDR3 DNA sequence: TGTGCCAGCAGTTGGACAGGGAAGGATGGAGATACGCAGTATTTT. The chain has TRBV6-6 and TRBJ2-3; TRBD1 agrees at 8 bases. With V trimmed by 4 bases and J by 5 bases, 8 bases remained unmatched. The germline CDR1 and CDR2 sequences are MNHNY and SVGAGI (reference sequence). The CDR3 is 15 amino acids.

The CDR3 coding sequence is TGCAGCGTTCACTTACAGGACCCCAATCTCGTGGTGGGCTACACCTTC. It codes for CSVHLQDPNLVVGYTF. The chain links TRBV29-1 to TRBJ1-2, with D perhaps matching TRBD1 (5 bases). Trimming took 5 bases from V and 8 from J, leaving 27 bases between them. This CDR3 comprises 16 residues. Germline lookup yields CDR1 SQVTM and CDR2 ANQGSEA.

The V gene is TRBV7-9, the J gene TRBJ1-1, with TRBD1 matching 7 bases. With 5 bases clipped from V and 4 bases from J, the junction kept 10 bases outside the gene matches. This CDR3 contains 15 residues. Germline-derived CDR1 and CDR2 are SEHNR and FQNEAQ (reference sequence). CDR3 loop: CASSTRQGMGTEAFF. For the CDR3, the DNA is TGTGCCAGCAGCACAAGACAGGGTATGGGCACTGAAGCTTTCTTT.

The chain combines TRBV24-1 with TRBJ2-1; D is possibly TRBD2 (6 bases). CDR1 KGHDR and CDR2 SFDVKD come from the germline V gene. The CDR3 totals 11 residues. V was pared by 4 bases and J by 10 bases, with 7 bases between. This CDR3 reads CATSEGGEQFF. CDR3 nucleotides: TGTGCCACCAGTGAGGGGGGAGAGCAGTTCTTC.

The gene calls are TRBV7-2 and TRBJ2-1, with D possibly being TRBD2 (5 bases). The germline CDR1 and CDR2 sequences are SGHTA and FQGNSA. The CDR3 consists of 15 residues. Trimming took off 2 bases at V and 4 bases at J, with 12 bases between the two ends. The CDR3, as DNA: TGTGCCAGCAGCTTAAGAGGGTACCCTTACAATGAGCAGTTCTTC. It yields the protein CASSLRGYPYNEQFF.

The chain is built from TRBV5-6 and TRBJ2-7; D perhaps matches TRBD1 (5 bases). The CDR3 consists of 14 residues. Germline V lookup: CDR1 SGHDT, CDR2 YYEEEE. Trimming left V 4 bases short and J 3 bases short, with 14 bases between. The CDR3 nucleotides read TGTGCCAGCAGCCCTGGACAAGTGCGCTACGAGCAGTACTTC. It codes for CASSPGQVRYEQYF.

The chain has TRBV7-2 and TRBJ2-7; a possible D gene is TRBD2 (6 bases). CDR3 length: 15 amino acids. Per germline, CDR1 SGHTA and CDR2 FQGNSA. V lost 5 bases and J 3 bases, leaving 17 bases between the germline ends. The CDR3 spells CASSQPGGLSYEQYF. CDR3 in DNA: TGTGCCAGCAGCCAACCCGGCGGACTAAGCTACGAGCAGTACTTC.

The chain uses TRBV27 and TRBJ2-7; no clear D. CDR1 and CDR2 (germline): MNHEY, SMNVEV (reference sequence). Between the trimmed V and J ends, which lost 4 bases and 7 bases, there was a span of 11 bases. The CDR3 consists of 12 residues. Here the CDR3 DNA reads TGTGCCAGCAGTTCCCCGGGTAAGGAGCAGTACTTC. Residues: CASSSPGKEQYF.

The rearrangement joins TRBV28 to TRBJ2-3, with 10 bases fitting TRBD1. Trimming removed 11 bases from V and 5 bases from J; junction bases left unmatched: 13. Germline CDR1 is MDHEN and CDR2 is SYDVKM. CDR3 length: 15 amino acids. As DNA, the CDR3 is TGTGCCCATTCCAGCTCGGGGACAGGGGTAGATACGCAGTATTTT. This sequence encodes CAHSSSGTGVDTQYF.

The chain employs TRBV5-1 and TRBJ2-5; the D gene is possibly TRBD2 (5 bases). The CDR3 runs 14 residues. CDR1 SGHRS and CDR2 YFSETQ come from the germline V gene. V was cut by 5 bases and J by 5 bases, with 16 bases left in between. The chain's CDR3 is CASRWAKGGETQYF. CDR3 in DNA: TGCGCCAGCAGGTGGGCTAAAGGCGGGGAGACCCAGTACTTC. The whole variable domain, filled in from reference TRBV5-1 and TRBJ2-5, reads KAGVTQTPRYLIKTRGQQVTLSCSPISGHRSVSWYQQTPGQGLQFLFEYFSETQRNKGNFPGRFSGRQFSNSRSEMNVSTLELGDSALYLCASRWAKGGETQYFGPGTRLLVL.

The chain employs TRBV28 and TRBJ1-1; TRBD1 matches at 7 bases. The CDR3 is 16 residues long. With 5 bases clipped from V and 1 base from J, the junction kept 10 bases outside the gene matches. Germline CDR1 and CDR2: MDHEN and SYDVKM. CDR3 in amino acids: CASSHPPGTANTEAFF. The CDR3 DNA follows: TGTGCCAGCAGTCACCCCCCCGGGACAGCGAACACTGAAGCTTTCTTT.

The rearrangement joins TRBV5-5 to TRBJ1-5; 8 bases align to TRBD1. CDR1 and CDR2 from the germline V gene are SGHKS and YYEKEE (reference sequence). V lost 5 bases and J lost 4; bases outside the gene matches: 8. CDR3 length: 15 residues. CDR3 DNA sequence: TGTGCCAGCAGTCTCCTCCAGGGGGCTAATCAGCCCCAGCATTTT. The encoded protein is CASSLLQGANQPQHF.

This clone was observed a single time. CDR3 loop: CASSTQGATNEKLFF. The CDR3 DNA sequence: TGTGCCAGCAGCACCCAGGGCGCAACTAATGAAAAACTGTTTTTT. The V gene is TRBV7-9, the J gene TRBJ1-4; maybe TRBD1 (5 bases). The CDR3 contains 15 residues. The V end was cut by 5 bases, the J end by 0 bases, with 10 bases between. Germline V gene lookup returns CDR1 SEHNR and CDR2 FQNEAQ (reference sequence).

The chain links TRBV7-6 to TRBJ2-3, with TRBD1 matching 7 bases. The germline V gene encodes CDR1 SGHVS and CDR2 FNYEAQ. The junction had 4 bases not matched to a gene; V was cut back by 0 bases and J by 4 bases. The CDR3 extends over 15 amino acids. CDR3 bases: TGTGCCAGCAGCTTAGCTCAAGGGGGCCCAGATACGCAGTATTTT. It specifies CASSLAQGGPDTQYF.

The chain uses TRBV19 and TRBJ1-5, with 9 bases that match TRBD1. Germline V CDR1 and CDR2: LNHDA, SQIVND (reference sequence). Unmatched junction bases numbered 12, after V lost 2 bases and J lost 7 bases. This CDR3 is 17 amino acids long. The CDR3 DNA is TGTGCCAGTAGTATATCCCTCGACAGGGGGACAGGGCAGCCCCAGCATTTT. It translates to CASSISLDRGTGQPQHF.

The chain has TRBV19 and TRBJ1-5; 8 nucleotides match TRBD1. Germline V gene data show CDR1 as LNHDA and CDR2 as SQIVND (reference sequence). V shed 4 bases, J shed 2 bases, and the junction held 10 bases outside the gene matches. The CDR3 length is 17 residues. The DNA of the CDR3 is TGTGCCAGTAGTAGGTCCCAGGGGGCAGTGGGCAATCAGCCCCAGCATTTT. Its translation is CASSRSQGAVGNQPQHF.

This clone came up many times. The V gene is TRBV4-1, the J gene TRBJ1-2, with 7 nucleotides matching TRBD1. The CDR3 loop spans 17 amino acids. The V gene end was trimmed by 1 base and the J gene end by 5 bases; junction bases not matched to a gene: 13. Germline values: CDR1 MGHRA, CDR2 YSYEKL. The CDR3, as DNA: TGCGCCAGCAGCCAAGGGGGTAGGGGGCGTTCTGGGTATGGCTACACCTTC. It yields the protein CASSQGGRGRSGYGYTF.

The chain joins TRBV11-2 to TRBJ2-3; TRBD1 agrees at 11 bases. V shed 3 bases and J 2 bases; nucleotides not matched to a gene: 1. The CDR3 totals 15 residues. Germline V gene data show CDR1 as SGHAT and CDR2 as FQNNGV. The CDR3 DNA reads as TGTGCCAGCAGCTTTGGACAGGGGGCCACAGATACGCAGTATTTT. Translation gives CASSFGQGATDTQYF.

The chain recombines TRBV10-2 with TRBJ2-1, with 11 bases fitting TRBD2. CDR3 length equals 16 residues. The germline CDR1 and CDR2 sequences are WSHSY and SAAADI. J lost 9 bases, V lost 8 bases, and 15 bases had no gene match. The CDR3 reads CASSLGTSGLQSEQFF. The CDR3 DNA sequence: TGCGCCAGCTCCCTCGGGACTAGCGGACTACAAAGTGAGCAGTTCTTC.